This TCR beta chain originates from a study of cytomegalovirus exposure and HLA in healthy donors. General study findings and limits: Later work associated approximately 17,000 TCR beta sequences with HLA alleles at 0.05 false discovery rate. Trimming of TCR beta V- and J-genes showed a link, identified in a later analysis, to a missense DCLRE1C variant. Earlier findings revealed that most TCR beta V segments proved productive either about 90% or about 30% of the time.

Researchers ran the PCR with 60 Vbeta and 13 Jbeta primers. Repertoires were generated with immunoSEQ multiplex PCR, while TCRdb's copy carries only in-frame clones and drops some. The sample contains 90,000 to 100,000 clones, around 82% of which appear only once. Each donor's status was that of a healthy bone marrow donor. Germline V gene sequence: CDR1 SGHRS, CDR2 YFSETQ. The CDR3 is made up of 16 amino acids. The V end lost 4 bases, the J end lost 4 bases, and 15 bases lay between the germline ends. As for this clone: The antigen is not known.

The J gene is TRBJ2-6, the V gene TRBV5-1, with D possibly matching TRBD2 (6 bases). Material for sequencing was PBMCs. The sequence derives from a woman aged 55-70 years in good health and CMV-seronegative. CDR3 amino acids: CASSAGGARGANVLTF. DNA of the CDR3: TGCGCCAGCAGCGCCGGAGGGGCTAGAGGGGCCAACGTCCTGACTTTC.